The 31 T cell receptor beta chains reported below all come from one sample, sequenced in a study of blood T cell repertoires in COVID-19. Measured with immunoSEQ multiplex PCR; TCRdb has only the in-frame clones, and not every one. The sample consists of about 250,000 clones, approximately 83% of them appearing once. The material sequenced was peripheral blood. These receptors all come from a man at least 80 years old with acute or convalescent COVID-19.

The J gene is TRBJ1-2, the V gene TRBV28; 8 nucleotides line up with TRBD1. The CDR3 runs 13 residues. Germline loops: CDR1 MDHEN, CDR2 SYDVKM. The junction had 6 bases not matched to a gene; V was cut back by 5 bases and J by 7 bases. The CDR3 loop is CASSLQGEGGYTF. Here the CDR3 DNA reads TGTGCCAGCAGTCTACAGGGGGAGGGTGGCTACACCTTC.

The rearrangement joins TRBV18 to TRBJ2-1, with D perhaps matching TRBD2 (5 bases). Germline CDR1 and CDR2: KGHSH and LQKENI. Trimming removed 5 bases at V and 3 bases at J, with 20 bases between. The CDR3 sequence is 17 residues long. The CDR3 DNA reads TGTGCCAGCTCATCTAAGAGACGGACTGACGACTACAATGAGCAGTTCTTC. It encodes CASSSKRRTDDYNEQFF.

The rearrangement joins TRBV28 to TRBJ2-1, with 10 positions matching TRBD2. CDR1 MDHEN and CDR2 SYDVKM come from the germline V gene. V dropped 5 bases and J dropped 9; count of bases not matched to a gene: 7. CDR3 length equals 14 residues. In DNA, the CDR3 is TGTGCCAGCAGTCCTAGCGGGAGAGGAAGTGAGCAGTTCTTC. This sequence encodes CASSPSGRGSEQFF.

This clone was seen more than once but under ten times. The chain recombines TRBV21-1 with TRBJ2-3; the table names TRBD2, a call not compared with the DNA. TRBV21-1 is classified as a pseudogene. The CDR3 contains 22 residues. CDR3 nucleotide sequence: TGTGCCAGCAGCAAAGTTACCCCTCCCACGGGGACTAGCGGATCTAGAACAGATACGCAGTATTTT. Its translation: CASSKVTPPTGTSGSRTDTQYF.

This clone was seen just once. The rearrangement links TRBV6-5 to TRBJ2-7, with D maybe TRBD2 (6 bases). Germline-derived CDR1 and CDR2 are MNHEY and SVGAGI. Trimming took 6 bases from V and 2 from J, leaving 11 bases between them. This CDR3 spans 13 amino acids. The CDR3 nucleotides are TGTGCCAGCAGACTTGCGGGAACCTACGAGCAGTACTTC. This codes for CASRLAGTYEQYF.

This sequence joins TRBV19 and TRBJ2-5; weak D call: TRBD1 (5 bases). Trimming left V 6 bases short and J 1 base short, with 18 bases between. The CDR3 has 16 residues. The germline gives CDR1 LNHDA, CDR2 SQIVND (reference sequence). The CDR3 spells CASSLSPRTPQETQYF. CDR3 nucleotides: TGTGCCAGTAGCTTGTCCCCTAGGACACCCCAAGAGACCCAGTACTTC.

The chain employs TRBV5-1 and TRBJ2-5, with 7 bases that match TRBD2. V trimming: 4 bases; J trimming: 7 bases; junction bases outside the gene matches: 7. The germline gives CDR1 SGHRS, CDR2 YFSETQ. The CDR3 extends over 13 amino acids. The CDR3 here is CASSPGRVGTQYF. For the CDR3, the DNA is TGCGCCAGCAGCCCTGGGAGGGTTGGGACCCAGTACTTC.

The gene calls are TRBV12-5 and TRBJ2-2; 7 bases agree with TRBD1. J gave up 2 bases and V 1 base, and 1 base lay outside the gene matches. The CDR3 has 15 residues. Germline V gene sequence: CDR1 LGHNT, CDR2 FRNRAP. The CDR3 DNA reads as TGTGCTAGTGGTTTGGGGGACAGAAACACCGGGGAGCTGTTTTTT. Translating gives CASGLGDRNTGELFF.

The chain is built from TRBV11-2 and TRBJ2-2, with 9 bases matching TRBD2. This CDR3 spans 14 amino acids. Losses at the gene ends were 6 bases for V and 7 bases for J; bases not matched to a gene: 6. CDR1 SGHAT and CDR2 FQNNGV come from the germline V gene. The CDR3: CASRQAGGIGELFF. The CDR3 DNA sequence: TGTGCCAGCAGACAAGCGGGGGGAATCGGGGAGCTGTTTTTT. The complete variable domain, with remaining parts taken from reference TRBV11-2 and TRBJ2-2, reads EAGVAQSPRYKIIEKRQSVAFWCNPISGHATLYWYQQILGQGPKLLIQFQNNGVVDDSQLPKDRFSAERLKGVDSTLKIQPAKLEDSAVYLCASRQAGGIGELFFGEGSRLTVL.

This clone is a singleton in its sample. Other DNA sequences within the sample encode an identical CDR3. The J gene is TRBJ2-7, the V gene TRBV5-1, with 12 bases fitting TRBD1. Germline trimming cut 4 bases from V and 5 bases from J; bases unmatched to any gene: 7. Germline values: CDR1 SGHRS, CDR2 YFSETQ. There are 15 residues in the CDR3. CDR3 sequence (DNA): TGCGCCAGCAGCAGCCCGGGACAGGGGGCGAACGAGCAGTACTTC. Translating gives CASSSPGQGANEQYF.

V is TRBV5-6 and J is TRBJ2-1; a weak D match, TRBD1 (5 bases). Germline CDR1 and CDR2: SGHDT and YYEEEE. This CDR3 is 11 amino acids long. Trimming shortened V by 4 bases and J by 14 bases, and 13 bases separated the two germline ends. In DNA, the CDR3 is TGTGCCAGCAGCCTACGACAGACGGAGTTCTTC. Residues: CASSLRQTEFF.

The chain couples TRBV10-2 to TRBJ1-2, with D maybe TRBD1 (5 bases). The CDR3 is 15 amino acids. Trimming took off 0 bases at V and 5 bases at J, with 13 bases between the two ends. Germline V lookup: CDR1 WSHSY, CDR2 SAAADI. In DNA, the CDR3 is TGCGCCAGCAGTGAGTCGCAGGGTGTTGGGTATGGCTACACCTTC. It specifies CASSESQGVGYGYTF.

The J gene is TRBJ1-4, the V gene TRBV5-1; D call uncertain. The CDR3 is 15 amino acids. V lost 5 bases to trimming and J lost 2 bases, with 13 bases between them. Germline V gene lookup returns CDR1 SGHRS and CDR2 YFSETQ. Written as DNA, the CDR3 is TGCGCCAGCAGTTGGATGGGGAGGACTAATGAAAAACTGTTTTTT. Protein: CASSWMGRTNEKLFF.

J is TRBJ1-6 and V is TRBV5-1; 10 bases are shared with TRBD1. This CDR3 spans 18 amino acids. V gave up 0 bases and J gave up 3 bases; unmatched junction bases: 6. Germline CDR1 is SGHRS and CDR2 is YFSETQ. CDR3 sequence: CASSLVPGQGYYNSPLHF. For the CDR3, the DNA is TGCGCCAGCAGCTTGGTTCCGGGACAGGGGTACTATAATTCACCCCTCCACTTT.

This chain connects TRBV30 to TRBJ2-5; 7 positions agree with TRBD1. The ends lost 3 bases at V and 4 bases at J; junction bases unmatched: 5. Looked up from germline, CDR1 is GTSNPN and CDR2 is SVGIG (reference sequence). The CDR3 runs to 13 residues. The CDR3 region has the DNA TGTGCCTGGAGAAACCGACAGGGAGAGACCCAGTACTTC. Protein product: CAWRNRQGETQYF.

The V call is TRBV7-9, the J call TRBJ2-5, with D perhaps TRBD1 (6 bases). This CDR3 is built from 13 residues. Trimming removed 6 bases from V and 5 bases from J, with 13 bases in between. Germline V lookup: CDR1 SEHNR, CDR2 FQNEAQ (reference sequence). The CDR3, as DNA: TGTGCCAGCAGTAGAGGGGGAATCGAGACCCAGTACTTC. This encodes CASSRGGIETQYF.

V usage is TRBV19 and J usage is TRBJ2-3, with 11 bases matching TRBD2. This CDR3 region has 15 residues. The ends lost 7 bases at V and 5 bases at J; junction bases unmatched: 8. Germline V CDR1 and CDR2: LNHDA, SQIVND (reference sequence). CDR3 DNA: TGTGCCAGTAACGTAGCGGGAGGGGTAGGAGATACGCAGTATTTT. This codes for CASNVAGGVGDTQYF.

The sample holds many counts of this clone. The chain couples TRBV6-5 to TRBJ2-5; D is possibly TRBD2 (6 bases). Germline loops: CDR1 MNHEY, CDR2 SVGAGI. This CDR3 has 16 amino acids. Trimming left V 2 bases short and J 6 bases short, with 19 bases between. The CDR3 region has the DNA TGTGCCAGCAGTTACCCAGGGACCGATGGAGGGAAGACCCAGTACTTC. Amino acid sequence: CASSYPGTDGGKTQYF.

The CDR3 is CASSPSRGHTGELFF. The CDR3 DNA is TGTGCCAGCAGTCCTTCCAGGGGGCACACCGGGGAGCTGTTTTTT. This chain links TRBV9 with TRBJ2-2; TRBD1 matches at 8 bases. The length of the CDR3 is 15 residues. V gave up 5 bases and J gave up 3 bases; unmatched junction bases: 6. Germline V CDR1 and CDR2: SGDLS, YYNGEE.

V gene TRBV27 combines with J gene TRBJ1-1, with D perhaps matching TRBD1 (6 bases). Germline V CDR1 and CDR2: MNHEY, SMNVEV (reference sequence). The CDR3 is made up of 15 amino acids. V lost 1 base, J lost 0 bases, and 9 bases lay in between. The CDR3 sequence is CASSLWYRVNTEAFF. The CDR3 nucleotides are TGTGCCAGCAGTTTATGGTACAGGGTGAACACTGAAGCTTTCTTT.

The chain recombines TRBV27 with TRBJ2-7; 8 nucleotides match TRBD2. V lost 5 bases and J lost 5; bases outside the gene matches: 5. The CDR3 loop spans 13 amino acids. Germline V gene lookup returns CDR1 MNHEY and CDR2 SMNVEV (reference sequence). The CDR3 loop reads CASSPGGNDEQYF. The CDR3 nucleotides read TGTGCCAGCAGTCCGGGAGGGAACGACGAGCAGTACTTC.

The chain recombines TRBV5-1 with TRBJ2-1, with 15 bases lining up with TRBD2. Germline loops: CDR1 SGHRS, CDR2 YFSETQ. The CDR3 has 15 residues. With V trimmed by 5 bases and J by 9 bases, 6 bases remained unmatched. The CDR3 DNA reads as TGCGCCAGCAGGGCTGGACTAGCGGGAGGGACTGAGCAGTTCTTC. Translating gives CASRAGLAGGTEQFF.

The rearrangement joins TRBV10-3 to TRBJ1-6, with 7 bases lining up with TRBD1. The germline V gene has CDR1 ENHRY and CDR2 SYGVKD. The CDR3 extends over 16 amino acids. Trimming removed 6 bases from V and 8 bases from J; junction bases left unmatched: 13. CDR3 nucleotide sequence: TGTGCCATCAGGGAGACAGGGCCAACCGGGCATTCACCCCTCCACTTT. This translates into CAIRETGPTGHSPLHF.

V and J are TRBV5-1 and TRBJ2-3, with TRBD2 matching 8 bases. CDR1 and CDR2 from the germline V gene are SGHRS and YFSETQ. This CDR3 has 16 amino acids. Losses at the gene ends were 5 bases for V and 1 base for J; bases not matched to a gene: 9. CDR3 DNA: TGCGCCAGCAGAAGGGGAGCGGGGGCCCGCACAGATACGCAGTATTTT. Protein: CASRRGAGARTDTQYF.

The V call is TRBV14, the J call TRBJ2-1; TRBD1 matches 9 bases. Germline loops: CDR1 SGHDN, CDR2 FVKESK. The CDR3 sequence is 15 residues long. J lost 2 bases, V lost 4 bases, and 3 bases had no gene match. The DNA for the CDR3 is TGTGCCAGCAGCCCGACAGGGGGAGCCTACAATGAGCAGTTCTTC. It yields the protein CASSPTGGAYNEQFF. Supplemented by reference TRBV14 and TRBJ2-1, the full variable domain reads EAGVTQFPSHSVIEKGQTVTLRCDPISGHDNLYWYRRVMGKEIKFLLHFVKESKQDESGMPNNRFLAERTGGTYSTLKVQPAELEDSGVYFCASSPTGGAYNEQFFGPGTRLTVL.

V gene TRBV11-2 combines with J gene TRBJ2-3; D is possibly TRBD1 (5 bases). Germline V gene sequence: CDR1 SGHAT, CDR2 FQNNGV. Between the trimmed V and J ends, which lost 3 bases and 1 base, there was a span of 11 bases. This CDR3 spans 15 amino acids. This CDR3 is CASSFRVDGTDTQYF. DNA of the CDR3: TGTGCCAGCAGCTTCAGGGTGGATGGCACAGATACGCAGTATTTT.

This clone was seen just once. The chain has TRBV7-2 and TRBJ2-2; 10 bases line up with TRBD1. Germline values: CDR1 SGHTA, CDR2 FQGNSA. V was pared by 8 bases and J by 3 bases, with 9 bases of the junction left unmatched. CDR3 size: 16 residues. The CDR3 nucleotides read TGTGCCAGCTTACTAGGCGGGACAGGGGACACCGGGGAGCTGTTTTTT. Protein sequence: CASLLGGTGDTGELFF.

The chain couples TRBV5-6 to TRBJ1-2; D might be TRBD1 (5 bases). V dropped 2 bases and J dropped 0 bases, with 8 bases sitting between them. This CDR3 has 14 residues. CDR1 is SGHDT, CDR2 YYEEEE, per germline. In DNA, the CDR3 is TGTGCCAGCAGCTTTCAGACAGCTAACTATGGCTACACCTTC. Protein product: CASSFQTANYGYTF.

This rearrangement joins TRBV2 to TRBJ2-3, with 8 bases matching TRBD2. Germline CDR1 is SNHLY and CDR2 is FYNNEI. Germline trimming cut 4 bases from V and 6 bases from J; bases unmatched to any gene: 6. The CDR3 is 14 residues long. The CDR3 protein is CASSATSGGDTQYF. The CDR3 nucleotides read TGTGCCAGCAGTGCCACTAGCGGAGGGGATACGCAGTATTTT.

V and J are TRBV7-7 and TRBJ2-7, with a possible D match to TRBD1 (5 bases). CDR3 size: 13 residues. Trimming stripped 1 base from V and 5 bases from J, with 9 bases between. CDR1 SSHAT and CDR2 FNYEAQ come from the germline V gene (reference sequence). CDR3 amino acids: CASSLDRRNEQYF. As DNA, the CDR3 is TGTGCCAGCAGCTTAGACAGGCGGAACGAGCAGTACTTC. Variable domain in full (rest from reference TRBV7-7 and TRBJ2-7): GAGVSQSPRYKVTKRGQDVTLRCDPISSHATLYWYQQALGQGPEFLTYFNYEAQPDKSGLPSDRFSAERPEGSISTLTIQRTEQRDSAMYRCASSLDRRNEQYFGPGTRLTVT.

The chain uses TRBV4-2 and TRBJ2-7; 7 nucleotides align to TRBD2. CDR1 is LGHNA and CDR2 is YNFKEQ in the germline V gene. CDR3 length: 13 amino acids. Germline trimming cut 2 bases from V and 2 bases from J; bases unmatched to any gene: 0. CDR3 residues: CASSQRGAYEQYF. The CDR3 region has the DNA TGTGCCAGCAGCCAACGGGGGGCCTACGAGCAGTACTTC.